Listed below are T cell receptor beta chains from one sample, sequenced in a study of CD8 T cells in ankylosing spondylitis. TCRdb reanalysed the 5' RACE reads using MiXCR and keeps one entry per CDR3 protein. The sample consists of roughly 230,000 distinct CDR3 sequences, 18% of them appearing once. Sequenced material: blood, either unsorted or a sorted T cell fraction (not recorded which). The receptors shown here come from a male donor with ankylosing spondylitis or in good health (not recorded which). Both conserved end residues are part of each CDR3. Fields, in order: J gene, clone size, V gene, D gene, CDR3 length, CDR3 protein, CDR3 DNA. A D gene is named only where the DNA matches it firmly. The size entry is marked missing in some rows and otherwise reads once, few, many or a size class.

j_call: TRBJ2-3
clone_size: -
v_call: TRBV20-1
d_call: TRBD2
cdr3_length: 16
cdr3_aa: CSAVWTSGSLTDTQYF
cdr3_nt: TGCAGTGCTGTCTGGACTAGCGGGAGCCTCACAGATACGCAGTATTTT

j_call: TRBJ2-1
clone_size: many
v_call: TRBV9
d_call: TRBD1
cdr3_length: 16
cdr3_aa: CASSAGQGRSYNEQFF
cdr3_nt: TGTGCCAGCAGCGCGGGACAGGGACGCTCCTACAATGAGCAGTTCTTC

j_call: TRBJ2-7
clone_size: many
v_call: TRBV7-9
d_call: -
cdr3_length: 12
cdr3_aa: CASEGFSYEQYF
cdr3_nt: TGTGCCAGCGAAGGGTTCTCCTACGAGCAGTACTTC

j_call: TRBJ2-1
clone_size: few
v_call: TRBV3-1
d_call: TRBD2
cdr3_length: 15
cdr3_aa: CASSQEASGYNEQFF
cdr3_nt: TGTGCCAGCAGCCAAGAGGCTAGCGGCTACAATGAGCAGTTCTTC

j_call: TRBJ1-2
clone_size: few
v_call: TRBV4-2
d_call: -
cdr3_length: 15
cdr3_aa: CASSQDLEGAYGYTF
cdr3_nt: TGTGCCAGCAGCCAAGATCTGGAGGGCGCCTATGGCTACACCTTC

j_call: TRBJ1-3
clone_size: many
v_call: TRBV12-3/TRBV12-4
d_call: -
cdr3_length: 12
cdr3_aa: CASSLTENTIYF
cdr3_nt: TGTGCCAGCAGTTTAACAGAGAACACCATATATTTT

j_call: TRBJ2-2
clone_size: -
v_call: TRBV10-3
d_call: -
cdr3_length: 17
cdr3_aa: CAISVYPVGGHTGELFF
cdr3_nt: TGTGCCATCAGTGTTTATCCTGTCGGCGGACACACCGGGGAGCTGTTTTTT

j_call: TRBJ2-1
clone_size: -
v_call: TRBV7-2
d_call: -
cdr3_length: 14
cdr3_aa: CASSRIDNYNEQFF
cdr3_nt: TGTGCCAGCAGCCGTATTGACAATTACAATGAGCAGTTCTTC

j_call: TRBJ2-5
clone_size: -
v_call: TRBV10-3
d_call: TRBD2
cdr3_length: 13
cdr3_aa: CASGRALDETQYF
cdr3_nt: TGTGCCAGCGGGAGGGCCTTAGATGAGACCCAGTACTTC

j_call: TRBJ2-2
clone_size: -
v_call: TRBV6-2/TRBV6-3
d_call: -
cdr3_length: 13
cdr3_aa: CASSYTSGGELFF
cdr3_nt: TGTGCCAGCAGTTACACATCCGGCGGGGAGCTGTTTTTT

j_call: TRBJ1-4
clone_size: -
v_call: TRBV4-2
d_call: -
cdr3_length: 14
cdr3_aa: CASSQDSPNEKLFF
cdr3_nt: TGTGCCAGCAGCCAGGACAGCCCCAATGAAAAACTGTTTTTT

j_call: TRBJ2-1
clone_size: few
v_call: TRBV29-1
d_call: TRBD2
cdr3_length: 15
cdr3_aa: CSVGPSGRILDEQFF
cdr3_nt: TGCAGCGTTGGACCCAGCGGGAGGATTTTGGATGAGCAGTTCTTC

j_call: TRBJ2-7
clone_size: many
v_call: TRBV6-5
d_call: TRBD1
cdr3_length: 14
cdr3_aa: CASRLGQGSYEQYF
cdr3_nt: TGTGCCAGCAGACTCGGACAGGGCTCCTACGAGCAGTACTTC

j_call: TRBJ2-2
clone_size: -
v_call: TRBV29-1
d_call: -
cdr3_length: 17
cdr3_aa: CSVEGADELTNTGELFF
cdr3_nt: TGCAGCGTTGAAGGCGCCGATGAGCTAACGAACACCGGGGAGCTGTTTTTT

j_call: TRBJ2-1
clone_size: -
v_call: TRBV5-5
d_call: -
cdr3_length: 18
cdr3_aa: CASTRPRGDFVSYNEQFF
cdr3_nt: TGTGCCAGCACCCGGCCGAGGGGGGACTTTGTCTCCTACAATGAGCAGTTCTTC

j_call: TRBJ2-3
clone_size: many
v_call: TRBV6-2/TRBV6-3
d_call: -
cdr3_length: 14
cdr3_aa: CASSYSGHSDTQYF
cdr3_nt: TGTGCCAGCAGTTACTCTGGCCACTCAGATACGCAGTATTTT

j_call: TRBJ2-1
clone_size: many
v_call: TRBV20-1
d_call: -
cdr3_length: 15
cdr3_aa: CSARNPPGSYNEQFF
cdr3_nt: TGCAGTGCTAGAAATCCGCCAGGCTCCTACAATGAGCAGTTCTTC

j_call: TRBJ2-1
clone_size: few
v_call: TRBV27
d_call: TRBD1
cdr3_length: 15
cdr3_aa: CASNKYRGSYNEQFF
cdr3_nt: TGTGCCAGCAACAAATACAGGGGCTCCTACAATGAGCAGTTCTTC

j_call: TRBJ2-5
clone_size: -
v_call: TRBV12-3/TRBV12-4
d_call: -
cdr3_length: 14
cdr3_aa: CASTPGTHQETQYF
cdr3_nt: TGTGCCAGCACCCCCGGGACTCACCAAGAGACCCAGTACTTC

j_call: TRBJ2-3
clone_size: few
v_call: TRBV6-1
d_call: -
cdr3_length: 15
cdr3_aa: CASSRGGGGSDTQYF
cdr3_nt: TGTGCCAGCAGCCGCGGAGGGGGTGGGTCAGATACGCAGTATTTT

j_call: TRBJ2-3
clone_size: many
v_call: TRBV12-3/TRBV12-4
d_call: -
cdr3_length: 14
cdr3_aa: CASSWLGRTDTQYF
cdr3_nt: TGTGCCAGCAGTTGGTTAGGACGCACAGATACGCAGTATTTT

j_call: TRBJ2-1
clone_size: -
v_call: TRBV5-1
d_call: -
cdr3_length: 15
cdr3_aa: CASSWGTGTYNEQFF
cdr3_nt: TGCGCCAGCAGCTGGGGGACTGGAACCTACAATGAGCAGTTCTTC

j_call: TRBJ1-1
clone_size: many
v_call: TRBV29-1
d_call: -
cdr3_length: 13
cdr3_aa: CSYWGGVDTEAFF
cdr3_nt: TGCAGCTATTGGGGTGGGGTGGACACTGAAGCTTTCTTT

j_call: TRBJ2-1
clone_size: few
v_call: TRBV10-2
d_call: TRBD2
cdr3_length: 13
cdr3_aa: CASRGTSYNEQFF
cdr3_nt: TGCGCCAGCAGAGGGACTAGCTACAATGAGCAGTTCTTC

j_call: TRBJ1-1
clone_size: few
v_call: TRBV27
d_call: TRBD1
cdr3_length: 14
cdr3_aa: CASRLDRDHSEAFF
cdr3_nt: TGTGCCAGCAGACTCGACAGGGATCATAGTGAAGCTTTCTTT

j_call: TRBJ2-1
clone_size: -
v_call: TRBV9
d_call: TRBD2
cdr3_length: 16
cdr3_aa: CASSVGLAGGYNEQFF
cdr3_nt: TGTGCCAGCAGCGTCGGACTAGCGGGAGGGTACAATGAGCAGTTCTTC

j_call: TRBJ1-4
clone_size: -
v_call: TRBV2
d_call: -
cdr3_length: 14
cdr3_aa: CASLEGQNNEKLFF
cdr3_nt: TGTGCCAGCCTGGAAGGGCAGAATAATGAAAAACTGTTTTTT

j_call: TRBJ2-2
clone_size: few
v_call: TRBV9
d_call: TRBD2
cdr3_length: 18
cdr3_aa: CASSVELWLAGVTGELFF
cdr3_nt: TGTGCCAGCAGCGTAGAACTGTGGCTAGCGGGAGTCACCGGGGAGCTGTTTTTT

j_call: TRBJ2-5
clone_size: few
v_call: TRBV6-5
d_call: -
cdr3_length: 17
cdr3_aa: CASSYSTSWADKETQYF
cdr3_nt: TGTGCCAGCAGTTACTCGACTTCTTGGGCAGACAAAGAGACCCAGTACTTC

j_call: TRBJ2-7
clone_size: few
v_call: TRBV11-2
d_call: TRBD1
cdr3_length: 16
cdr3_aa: CASSFPDRGPSYEQYF
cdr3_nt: TGTGCCAGCAGCTTCCCGGACAGGGGGCCATCCTACGAGCAGTACTTC

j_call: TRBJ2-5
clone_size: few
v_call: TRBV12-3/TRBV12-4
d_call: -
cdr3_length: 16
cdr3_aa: CASTHDRTTSQETQYF
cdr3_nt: TGTGCCAGCACCCACGATCGGACAACTTCCCAAGAGACCCAGTACTTC

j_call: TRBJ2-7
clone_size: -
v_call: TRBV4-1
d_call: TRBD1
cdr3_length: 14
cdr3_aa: CASSQGQGNYEQYF
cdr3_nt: TGCGCCAGCAGCCAAGGACAGGGTAATTACGAGCAGTACTTC

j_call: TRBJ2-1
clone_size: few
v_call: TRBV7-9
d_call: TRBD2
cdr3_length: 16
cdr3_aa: CASSGGLAGGYNEQFF
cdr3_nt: TGTGCCAGCAGCGGGGGACTAGCGGGAGGGTACAATGAGCAGTTCTTC

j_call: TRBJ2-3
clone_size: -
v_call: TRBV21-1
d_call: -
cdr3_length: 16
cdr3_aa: CASIPTPTRATDTQYF
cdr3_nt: TGTGCCAGCATCCCTACGCCGACTAGAGCCACAGATACGCAGTATTTT

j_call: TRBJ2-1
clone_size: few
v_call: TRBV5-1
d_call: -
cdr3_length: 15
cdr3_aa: CASSLDGLPPPEQFF
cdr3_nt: TGCGCCAGCAGCTTGGATGGTCTGCCACCGCCTGAGCAGTTCTTC

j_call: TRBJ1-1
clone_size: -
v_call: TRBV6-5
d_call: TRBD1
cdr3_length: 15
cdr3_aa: CASSSQGAMGTEAFF
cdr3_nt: TGTGCCAGCAGTTCCCAGGGGGCAATGGGCACTGAAGCTTTCTTT

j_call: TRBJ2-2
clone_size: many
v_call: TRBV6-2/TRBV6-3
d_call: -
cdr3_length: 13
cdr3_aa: CASSPRGTGELFF
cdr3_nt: TGTGCCAGCAGTCCCCGGGGCACCGGGGAGCTGTTTTTT

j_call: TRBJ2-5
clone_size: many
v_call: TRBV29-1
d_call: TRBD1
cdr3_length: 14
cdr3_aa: CSVEERDRDGTQYF
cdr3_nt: TGCAGCGTTGAAGAAAGGGACAGGGATGGGACCCAGTACTTC

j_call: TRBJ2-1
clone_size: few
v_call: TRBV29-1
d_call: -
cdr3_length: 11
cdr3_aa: CSVLSRTGQFF
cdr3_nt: TGCAGCGTGTTGTCTAGAACCGGGCAGTTCTTC

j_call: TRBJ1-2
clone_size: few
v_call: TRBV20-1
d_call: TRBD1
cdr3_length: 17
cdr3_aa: CSANEPGTETPNYGYTF
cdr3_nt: TGCAGTGCTAACGAGCCGGGGACAGAGACCCCCAACTATGGCTACACCTTC

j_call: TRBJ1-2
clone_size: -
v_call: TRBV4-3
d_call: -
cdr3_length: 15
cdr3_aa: CASSQDVESSEGYTF
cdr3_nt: TGCGCCAGCAGCCAAGATGTCGAATCTTCTGAAGGCTACACCTTC

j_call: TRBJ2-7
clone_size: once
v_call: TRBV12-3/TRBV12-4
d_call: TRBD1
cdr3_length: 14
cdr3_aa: CASSLGQELYEQYF
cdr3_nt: TGTGCCAGCAGTCTCGGACAGGAGCTCTACGAGCAGTACTTC

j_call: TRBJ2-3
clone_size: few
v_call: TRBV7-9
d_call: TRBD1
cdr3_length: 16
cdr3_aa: CASSARTGASPGTQYF
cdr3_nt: TGTGCCAGCAGCGCAAGGACAGGGGCGTCCCCGGGTACGCAGTATTTT

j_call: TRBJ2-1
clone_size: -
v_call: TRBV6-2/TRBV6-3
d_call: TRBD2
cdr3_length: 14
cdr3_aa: CASSPGTTNNEQFF
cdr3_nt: TGTGCCAGCAGCCCCGGGACTACCAACAATGAGCAGTTCTTC

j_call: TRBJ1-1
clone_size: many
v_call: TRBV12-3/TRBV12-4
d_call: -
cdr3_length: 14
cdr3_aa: CASSFGQQNTEAFF
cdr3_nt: TGTGCCAGCAGTTTTGGGCAGCAGAACACTGAAGCTTTCTTT

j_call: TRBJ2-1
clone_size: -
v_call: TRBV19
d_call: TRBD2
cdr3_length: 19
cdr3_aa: CASNFGLALSGSKVNEQFF
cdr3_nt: TGTGCCAGTAATTTCGGACTCGCCCTTAGCGGGAGTAAGGTCAATGAGCAGTTCTTC